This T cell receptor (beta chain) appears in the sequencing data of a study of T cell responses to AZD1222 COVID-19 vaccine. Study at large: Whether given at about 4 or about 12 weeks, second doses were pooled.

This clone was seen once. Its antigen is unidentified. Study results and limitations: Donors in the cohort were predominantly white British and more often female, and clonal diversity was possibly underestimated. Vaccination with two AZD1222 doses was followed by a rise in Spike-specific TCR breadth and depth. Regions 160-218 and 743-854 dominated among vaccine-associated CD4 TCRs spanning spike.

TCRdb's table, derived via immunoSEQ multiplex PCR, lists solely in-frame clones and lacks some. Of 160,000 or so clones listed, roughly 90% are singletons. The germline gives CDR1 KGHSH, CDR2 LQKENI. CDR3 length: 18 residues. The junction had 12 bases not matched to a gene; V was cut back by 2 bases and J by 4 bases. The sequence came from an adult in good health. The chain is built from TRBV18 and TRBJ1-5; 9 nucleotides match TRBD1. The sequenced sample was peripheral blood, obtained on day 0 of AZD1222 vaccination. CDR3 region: CASSPSGTGILGNQPQHF. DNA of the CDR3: TGTGCCAGCTCACCATCCGGGACAGGGATTTTGGGGAATCAGCCCCAGCATTTT.